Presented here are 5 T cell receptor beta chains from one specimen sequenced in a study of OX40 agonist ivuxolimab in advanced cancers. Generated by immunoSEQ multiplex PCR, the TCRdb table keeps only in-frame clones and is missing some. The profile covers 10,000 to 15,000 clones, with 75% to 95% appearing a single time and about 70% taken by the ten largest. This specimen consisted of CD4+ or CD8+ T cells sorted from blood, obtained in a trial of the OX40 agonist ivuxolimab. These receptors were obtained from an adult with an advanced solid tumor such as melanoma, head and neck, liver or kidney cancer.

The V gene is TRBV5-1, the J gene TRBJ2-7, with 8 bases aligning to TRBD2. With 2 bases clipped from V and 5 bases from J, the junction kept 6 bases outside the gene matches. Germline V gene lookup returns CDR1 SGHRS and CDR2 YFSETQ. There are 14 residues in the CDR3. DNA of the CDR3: TGCGCCAGCAGCTTAAACAGCGGGAGAGACGAGCAGTACTTC. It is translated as CASSLNSGRDEQYF. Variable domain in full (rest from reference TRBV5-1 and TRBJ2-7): KAGVTQTPRYLIKTRGQQVTLSCSPISGHRSVSWYQQTPGQGLQFLFEYFSETQRNKGNFPGRFSGRQFSNSRSEMNVSTLELGDSALYLCASSLNSGRDEQYFGPGTRLTVT.

DNA of the CDR3: TGTGCCAGCAGGGAAAATCTAGCGGGGGCATCCTACGAGCAGTACTTC. This gives the protein CASRENLAGASYEQYF. The V gene is TRBV2, the J gene TRBJ2-7; 10 bases are shared with TRBD2. V gave up 6 bases and J gave up 1 base; unmatched junction bases: 9. Germline values: CDR1 SNHLY, CDR2 FYNNEI. The CDR3 spans 16 residues. Complete variable domain (other parts from reference TRBV2 and TRBJ2-7): EPEVTQTPSHQVTQMGQEVILRCVPISNHLYFYWYRQILGQKVEFLVSFYNNEISEKSEIFDDQFSVERPDGSNFTLKIRSTKLEDSAMYFCASRENLAGASYEQYFGPGTRLTVT.

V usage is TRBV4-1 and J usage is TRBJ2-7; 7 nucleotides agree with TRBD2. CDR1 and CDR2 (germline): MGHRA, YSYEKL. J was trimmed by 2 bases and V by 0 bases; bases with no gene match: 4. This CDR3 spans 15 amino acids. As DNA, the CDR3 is TGCGCCAGCAGCCAAGATCCCGCGGGGGCCTACGAGCAGTACTTC. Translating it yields CASSQDPAGAYEQYF.

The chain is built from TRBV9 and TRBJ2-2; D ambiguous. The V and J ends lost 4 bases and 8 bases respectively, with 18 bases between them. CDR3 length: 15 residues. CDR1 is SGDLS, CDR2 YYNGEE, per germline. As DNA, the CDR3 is TGTGCCAGCAGCCCCACGACCAGCGCGTCAGGGGAGCTGTTTTTT. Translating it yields CASSPTTSASGELFF.

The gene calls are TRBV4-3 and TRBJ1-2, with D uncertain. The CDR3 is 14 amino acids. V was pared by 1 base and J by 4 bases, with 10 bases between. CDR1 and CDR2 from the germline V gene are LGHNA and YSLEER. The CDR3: CASSQGVGLYGYTF. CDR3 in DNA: TGCGCCAGCAGCCAAGGAGTAGGCCTCTATGGCTACACCTTC.